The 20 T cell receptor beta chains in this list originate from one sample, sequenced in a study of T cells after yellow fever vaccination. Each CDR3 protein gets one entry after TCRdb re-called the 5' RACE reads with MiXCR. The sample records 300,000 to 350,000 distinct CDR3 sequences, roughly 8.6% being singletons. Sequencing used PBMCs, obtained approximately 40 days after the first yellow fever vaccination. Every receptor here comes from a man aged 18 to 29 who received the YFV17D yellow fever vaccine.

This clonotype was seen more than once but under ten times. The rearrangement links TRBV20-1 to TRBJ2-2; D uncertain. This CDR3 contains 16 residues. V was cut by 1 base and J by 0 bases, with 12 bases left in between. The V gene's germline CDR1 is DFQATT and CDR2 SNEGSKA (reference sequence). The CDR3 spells CSARAVEYPNTGELFF. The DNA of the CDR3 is TGCAGTGCTAGAGCGGTGGAGTACCCGAACACCGGGGAGCTGTTTTTT.

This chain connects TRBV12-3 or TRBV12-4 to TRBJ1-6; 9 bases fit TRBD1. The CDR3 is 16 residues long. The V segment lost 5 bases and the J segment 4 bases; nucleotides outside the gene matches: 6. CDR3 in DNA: TGTGCCAGCAGTGCTCCGGGACAGGGATATAATTCACCCCTCCACTTT. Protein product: CASSAPGQGYNSPLHF.

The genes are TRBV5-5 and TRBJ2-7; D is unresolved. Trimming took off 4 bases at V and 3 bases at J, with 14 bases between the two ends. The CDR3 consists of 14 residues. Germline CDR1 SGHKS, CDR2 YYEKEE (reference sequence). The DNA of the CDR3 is TGTGCCAGCAGCCCCCCCGTCTGGTGCTACGAGCAGTACGTC. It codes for CASSPPVWCYEQYV.

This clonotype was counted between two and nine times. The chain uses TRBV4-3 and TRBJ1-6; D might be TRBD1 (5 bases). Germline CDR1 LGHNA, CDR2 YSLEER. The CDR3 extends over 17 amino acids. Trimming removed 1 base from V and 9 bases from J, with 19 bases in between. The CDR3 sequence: CASSQGKRGRGSSPLHF. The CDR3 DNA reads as TGCGCCAGCAGCCAAGGAAAACGGGGAAGGGGTAGTTCACCCCTCCACTTT.

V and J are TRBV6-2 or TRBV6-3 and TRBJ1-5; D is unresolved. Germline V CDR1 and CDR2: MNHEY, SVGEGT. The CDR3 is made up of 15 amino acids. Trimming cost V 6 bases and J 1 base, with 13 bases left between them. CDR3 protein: CASRRVPVSNQPQHF. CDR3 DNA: TGTGCCAGCAGACGGGTCCCGGTGAGCAATCAGCCCCAGCATTTT.

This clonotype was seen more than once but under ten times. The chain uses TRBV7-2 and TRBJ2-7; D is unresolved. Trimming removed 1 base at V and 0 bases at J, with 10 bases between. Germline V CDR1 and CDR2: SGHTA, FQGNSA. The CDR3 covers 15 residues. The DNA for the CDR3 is TGTGCCAGCAGCTTAGACCCGGTCTCCTCCTACGAGCAGTACTTC. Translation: CASSLDPVSSYEQYF.

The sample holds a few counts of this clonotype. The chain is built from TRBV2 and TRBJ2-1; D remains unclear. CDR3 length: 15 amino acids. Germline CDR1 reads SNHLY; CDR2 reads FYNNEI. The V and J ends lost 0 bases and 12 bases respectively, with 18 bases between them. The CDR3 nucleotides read TGTGCCAGCAGTGAAGCCCTAGGACCAACAAGCAGGCAGTTCTTC. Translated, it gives CASSEALGPTSRQFF.

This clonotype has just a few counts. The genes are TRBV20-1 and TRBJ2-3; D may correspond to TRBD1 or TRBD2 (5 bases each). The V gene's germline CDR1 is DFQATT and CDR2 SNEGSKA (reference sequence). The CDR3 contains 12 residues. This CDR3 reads CSPVGGTDTQYF. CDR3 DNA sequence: TGCAGCCCGGTGGGGGGCACAGATACGCAGTATTTT.

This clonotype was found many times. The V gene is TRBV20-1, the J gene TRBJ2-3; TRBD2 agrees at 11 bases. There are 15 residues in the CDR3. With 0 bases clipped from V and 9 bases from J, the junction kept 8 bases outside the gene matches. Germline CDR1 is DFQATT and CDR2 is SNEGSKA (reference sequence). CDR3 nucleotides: TGCAGTGCTAGAGATGGGGGACTAGCGGCCTCAACGCAGTATTTT. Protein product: CSARDGGLAASTQYF.

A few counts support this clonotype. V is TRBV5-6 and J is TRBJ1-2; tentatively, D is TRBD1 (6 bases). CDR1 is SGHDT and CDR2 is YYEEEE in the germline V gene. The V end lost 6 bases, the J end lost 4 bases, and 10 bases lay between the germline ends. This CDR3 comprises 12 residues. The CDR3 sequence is CASNREGYGYTF. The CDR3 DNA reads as TGTGCCAGCAACAGGGAGGGCTATGGCTACACCTTC.

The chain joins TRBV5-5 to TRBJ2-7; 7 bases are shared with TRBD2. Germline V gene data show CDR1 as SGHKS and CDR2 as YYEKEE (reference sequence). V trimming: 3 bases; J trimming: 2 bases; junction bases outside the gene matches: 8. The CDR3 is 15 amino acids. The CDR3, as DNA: TGTGCCAGCAGCTGGGGGGGAAACTTTCCCTACGAGCAGTACGTC. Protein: CASSWGGNFPYEQYV.

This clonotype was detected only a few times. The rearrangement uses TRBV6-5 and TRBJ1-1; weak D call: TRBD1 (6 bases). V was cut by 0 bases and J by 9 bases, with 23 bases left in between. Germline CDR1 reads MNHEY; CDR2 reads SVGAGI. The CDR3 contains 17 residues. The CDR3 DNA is TGTGCCAGCAGTTACTCGATAGGTAGCGAGGTCGGGGGGCAAGCTTTCTTT. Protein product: CASSYSIGSEVGGQAFF.

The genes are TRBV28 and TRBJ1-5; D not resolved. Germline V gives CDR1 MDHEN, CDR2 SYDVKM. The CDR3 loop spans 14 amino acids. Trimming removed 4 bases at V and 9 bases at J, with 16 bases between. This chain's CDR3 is CASSSLVGRRPQHF. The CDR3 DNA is TGTGCCAGCAGTTCCCTCGTTGGTAGGAGGCCCCAGCATTTT.

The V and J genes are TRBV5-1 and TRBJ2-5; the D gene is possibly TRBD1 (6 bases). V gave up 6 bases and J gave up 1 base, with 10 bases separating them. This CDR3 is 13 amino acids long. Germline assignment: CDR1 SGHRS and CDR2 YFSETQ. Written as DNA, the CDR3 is TGCGCCAGCAAACGGGACATCCAAGAGACCCAGTACTTC. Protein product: CASKRDIQETQYF. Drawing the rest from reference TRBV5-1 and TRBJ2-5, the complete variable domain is KAGVTQTPRYLIKTRGQQVTLSCSPISGHRSVSWYQQTPGQGLQFLFEYFSETQRNKGNFPGRFSGRQFSNSRSEMNVSTLELGDSALYLCASKRDIQETQYFGPGTRLLVL.

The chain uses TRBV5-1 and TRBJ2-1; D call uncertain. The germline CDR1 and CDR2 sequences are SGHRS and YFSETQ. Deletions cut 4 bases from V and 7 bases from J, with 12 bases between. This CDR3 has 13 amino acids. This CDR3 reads CASSLTGRNEQFF. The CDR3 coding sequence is TGCGCCAGCAGCCTTACTGGACGTAATGAGCAGTTCTTC.

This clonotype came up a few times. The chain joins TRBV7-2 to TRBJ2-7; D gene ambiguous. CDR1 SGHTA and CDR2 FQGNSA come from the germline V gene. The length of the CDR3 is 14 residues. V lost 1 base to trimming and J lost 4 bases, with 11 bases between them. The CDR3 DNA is TGTGCCAGCAGCTTAGGCCAAAGGGAATACGAGCAGTACGTC. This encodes CASSLGQREYEQYV.

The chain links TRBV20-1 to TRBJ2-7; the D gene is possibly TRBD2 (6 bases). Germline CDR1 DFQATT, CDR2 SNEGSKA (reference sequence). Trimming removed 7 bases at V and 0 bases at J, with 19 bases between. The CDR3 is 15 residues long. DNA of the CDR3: TGCAGTGATTCAAACTCCGACGGGAGCTCCTACGAGCAGTACTTC. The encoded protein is CSDSNSDGSSYEQYF.

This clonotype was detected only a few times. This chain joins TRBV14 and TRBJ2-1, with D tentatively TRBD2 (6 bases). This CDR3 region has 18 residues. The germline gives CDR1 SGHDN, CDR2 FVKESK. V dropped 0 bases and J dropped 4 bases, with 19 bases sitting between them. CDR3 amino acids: CASSQEPRWGGDYNEQFF. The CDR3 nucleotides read TGTGCCAGCAGCCAAGAGCCCCGTTGGGGCGGGGATTACAATGAGCAGTTCTTC.

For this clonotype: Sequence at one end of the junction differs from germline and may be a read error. The CDR3 DNA reads TGTGCCAGCAGCCCCCGTGGGAATATGAACCCTGAAGCTTTCTTT. Translation: CASSPRGNMNPEAFF. The chain has TRBV7-9 and TRBJ1-1; the D is unclear. The CDR3 has 15 residues. CDR1 and CDR2 from the germline V gene are SEHNR and FQNEAQ (reference sequence).

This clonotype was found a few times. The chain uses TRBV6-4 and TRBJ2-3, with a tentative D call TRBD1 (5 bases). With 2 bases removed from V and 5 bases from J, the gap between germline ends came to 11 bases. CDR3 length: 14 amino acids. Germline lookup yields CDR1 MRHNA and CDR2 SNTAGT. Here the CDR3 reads CASSDGREGDTQYF. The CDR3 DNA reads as TGTGCCAGCAGTGACGGCAGGGAAGGAGATACGCAGTATTTT.